These 28 T cell receptor beta chains share one sample of origin, sequenced in a study of cytomegalovirus exposure and HLA in healthy donors. The PCR was carried out with 60 Vbeta primers and 13 Jbeta primers. Produced via immunoSEQ multiplex PCR; TCRdb's table is partial and in-frame only. In the table there are some 98,000 clones, roughly 80% of which are singletons. Sequencing used PBMCs. All receptors derive from a man aged 40-50 years in good health and CMV-seronegative.

The CDR3 DNA reads as TGTGCCAGCAGCTTAGCGATCCACAGGGGAAAAATGAACACTGAAGCTTTCTTT. Encoded protein: CASSLAIHRGKMNTEAFF. The rearrangement links TRBV7-2 to TRBJ1-1, with 7 bases matching TRBD1. This CDR3 is built from 18 residues. V was pared by 0 bases and J by 0 bases, with 10 bases of the junction left unmatched. In germline, CDR1 is SGHTA, CDR2 FQGNSA.

The chain joins TRBV19 to TRBJ1-3; tentative D call: TRBD1 (5 bases). Germline CDR1 reads LNHDA; CDR2 reads SQIVND (reference sequence). This CDR3 is 19 amino acids long. The V gene lost 7 bases and the J gene lost 3 bases, with 28 bases spanning the gap. CDR3 DNA sequence: TGTGCCAGTACCCTTCTCCCGGGGGAAACCAGGATCCGTGGAAACACCATATATTTT. This gives the protein CASTLLPGETRIRGNTIYF. Filled out from reference TRBV19 and TRBJ1-3, the complete variable domain reads DGGITQSPKYLFRKEGQNVTLSCEQNLNHDAMYWYRQDPGQGLRLIYYSQIVNDFQKGDIAEGYSVSREKKESFPLTVTSAQKNPTAFYLCASTLLPGETRIRGNTIYFGEGSWLTVV.

This clone has more than one count but fewer than ten. Here the CDR3 reads CASSQGQGSYGYTF. The CDR3 bases are TGCGCCAGCAGCCAAGGCCAGGGCAGCTATGGCTACACCTTC. The chain recombines TRBV4-3 with TRBJ1-2, with a weak D call TRBD1 (5 bases). Trimming removed 1 base from V and 4 bases from J, with 10 bases in between. CDR1 is LGHNA, CDR2 YSLEER, per germline. CDR3 length: 14 amino acids.

The V and J genes are TRBV2 and TRBJ2-7; TRBD2 aligns across 8 bases. Germline V gene lookup returns CDR1 SNHLY and CDR2 FYNNEI. J lost 1 base, V lost 6 bases, and 11 bases had no gene match. CDR3 length: 16 amino acids. CDR3 DNA: TGTGCCAGCAGGGGAGCGAGCGGGGGAGGGTCCTACGAGCAGTACTTC. Amino acid sequence: CASRGASGGGSYEQYF.

This clone came up a few times. Other nucleotide sequences in the sample specify the same CDR3. The V gene is TRBV19, the J gene TRBJ1-5; D not resolved. V lost 2 bases to trimming and J lost 1 base, with 6 bases between them. Looked up from germline, CDR1 is LNHDA and CDR2 is SQIVND (reference sequence). CDR3 length: 14 residues. CDR3 residues: CASSIRGSNQPQHF. The CDR3 bases are TGTGCCAGTAGTATACGAGGGAGCAATCAGCCCCAGCATTTT.

The chain has TRBV5-1 and TRBJ2-2, with D possibly being TRBD1 (5 bases). The CDR3 spans 14 residues. Germline V gene sequence: CDR1 SGHRS, CDR2 YFSETQ. V lost 4 bases and J lost 5, with 12 bases in between. The CDR3 nucleotides are TGCGCCAGCAGCCTGCAGGGTAGTACCGGGGAGCTGTTTTTT. Its protein product is CASSLQGSTGELFF.

The CDR3 DNA sequence: TGTGCCAGCAGTGTGGCAGGGCTGCAGCCCCAGCATTTT. This encodes CASSVAGLQPQHF. The chain is built from TRBV2 and TRBJ1-5; a possible D gene is TRBD1 (5 bases). V lost 4 bases and J 7 bases, leaving 11 bases between the germline ends. The CDR3 is made up of 13 amino acids. CDR1 and CDR2 from the germline V gene are SNHLY and FYNNEI. The full variable domain, completed using reference TRBV2 and TRBJ1-5, is EPEVTQTPSHQVTQMGQEVILRCVPISNHLYFYWYRQILGQKVEFLVSFYNNEISEKSEIFDDQFSVERPDGSNFTLKIRSTKLEDSAMYFCASSVAGLQPQHFGDGTRLSIL.

Turning to this clone: An end of the junction differs from the germline gene, which may be a read error. Other DNA sequences of this sample code for an identical CDR3. This chain links TRBV13 with TRBJ2-1; D might be TRBD2 (6 bases). The germline V gene has CDR1 PRHDT and CDR2 FYEKMQ (reference sequence). The CDR3 runs to 14 residues. The CDR3, as DNA: TGCGCCAGCAGCCCTGGAGGAGGGGCCCGTGAGCAGTTCTTC. Amino acid sequence: CASSPGGGAREQFF.

In the case of this clone: Mismatch with germline at one junction end may stem from a read error. CDR3 nucleotide sequence: TGTTCCAGCAGCTTAGATGTGGCGGGAGGGATGAACACCGGGGAGCTGTTTTTT. Its protein product is CSSSLDVAGGMNTGELFF. This rearrangement joins TRBV7-9 to TRBJ2-2, with 9 nucleotides matching TRBD2. Germline CDR1 and CDR2: SEHNR and FQNEAQ (reference sequence). The CDR3 loop spans 18 amino acids. Full variable domain (remainder filled in from reference TRBV7-9 and TRBJ2-2): DTGVSQNPRHKITKRGQNVTFRCDPISEHNRLYWYRQTLGQGPEFLTYFQNEAQLEKSRLLSDRFSAERPKGSFSTLEIQRTEQGDSAMYLCSSSLDVAGGMNTGELFFGEGSRLTVL.

The gene calls are TRBV7-6 and TRBJ2-2; TRBD1 is a possible D gene (5 bases). The CDR3 is 15 residues long. The V end was cut by 1 base, the J end by 8 bases, with 14 bases between. CDR1 is SGHVS, CDR2 FNYEAQ, per germline. Written as DNA, the CDR3 is TGTGCCAGCAGCTTAGGATTGGGGCGCGGTGGGGAGCTGTTTTTT. It codes for CASSLGLGRGGELFF.

The chain has TRBV4-1 and TRBJ1-2; D ambiguous. The V gene's germline CDR1 is MGHRA and CDR2 YSYEKL. There are 13 residues in the CDR3. Trimming shortened V by 6 bases and J by 4 bases, and 12 bases separated the two germline ends. This chain's CDR3 is CASRDVASYGYTF. CDR3 DNA sequence: TGCGCCAGCAGAGATGTTGCCAGCTATGGCTACACCTTC.

The J gene is TRBJ2-4, the V gene TRBV28; 9 nucleotides agree with TRBD1. Germline CDR1 reads MDHEN; CDR2 reads SYDVKM. The CDR3 runs 17 residues. V lost 6 bases and J lost 1; bases outside the gene matches: 10. This chain's CDR3 is CASSRGGTGLAKNIQYF. For the CDR3, the DNA is TGTGCCAGCAGCCGTGGAGGGACAGGGTTGGCCAAAAACATTCAGTACTTC.

Here the CDR3 reads CASSLGFGGVYNEQFF. CDR3 DNA: TGTGCCAGCAGCTTAGGTTTTGGCGGGGTGTACAATGAGCAGTTCTTC. This chain connects TRBV11-1 to TRBJ2-1, with D maybe TRBD2 (6 bases). The CDR3 covers 16 residues. V was shortened by 1 base and J by 4 bases, with 14 bases between the two germline ends. Germline V gives CDR1 SGHAT, CDR2 FQDESV (reference sequence).

V is TRBV29-1 and J is TRBJ2-5; 7 bases agree with TRBD1. V shed 6 bases and J 4 bases; nucleotides not matched to a gene: 8. The CDR3 is 13 amino acids. Germline V gene data show CDR1 as SQVTM and CDR2 as ANQGSEA. For the CDR3, the DNA is TGCAGCGTCCTTACAGGGGAAGCAGAGACCCAGTACTTC. Its translation: CSVLTGEAETQYF.

The CDR3 reads CASSLKNSGPYNEQFF. In DNA form, the CDR3 reads TGTGCCAGCAGCTTAAAAAATAGCGGCCCCTACAATGAGCAGTTCTTC. The chain combines TRBV7-9 with TRBJ2-1, with a possible D match to TRBD2 (6 bases). V gave up 2 bases and J gave up 2 bases, with 13 bases separating them. The CDR3 sequence is 16 residues long. The germline V gene has CDR1 SEHNR and CDR2 FQNEAQ (reference sequence).

This chain joins TRBV23-1 and TRBJ2-7, with D possibly being TRBD2 (6 bases). TRBV23-1 is marked as an open reading frame, function uncertain. The CDR3 is made up of 19 amino acids. Trimming removed 5 bases at V and 4 bases at J, with 30 bases between. Here the CDR3 reads CASSFREIFFPAPMYEQYF. In DNA, the CDR3 is TGCGCCAGCAGTTTTCGGGAGATCTTCTTTCCTGCCCCTATGTACGAGCAGTACTTC.

V and J are TRBV7-9 and TRBJ2-5; D might be TRBD2 (6 bases). CDR1 and CDR2 (germline): SEHNR, FQNEAQ (reference sequence). V was trimmed by 1 base and J by 5 bases, leaving 14 bases between them. The CDR3 runs to 15 residues. DNA for the CDR3: TGTGCCAGCAGCTTAGGGGGGGTGCTGTACGAGACCCAGTACTTC. Its protein is CASSLGGVLYETQYF.

The chain is built from TRBV25-1 and TRBJ1-2; tentative D call: TRBD1 (5 bases). V was shortened by 0 bases and J by 7 bases, with 18 bases between the two germline ends. CDR3 length equals 16 residues. Per the germline V gene, CDR1 is MGHDK and CDR2 is SYGVNS. Here the CDR3 reads CASSEYRTTSVGGYTF. In nucleotides, the CDR3 is TGTGCCAGCAGTGAATATCGGACAACCTCGGTCGGTGGCTACACCTTC.

A few counts support this clone. J is TRBJ2-7 and V is TRBV7-2, with 9 bases that match TRBD2. Germline trimming cut 2 bases from V and 6 bases from J; bases unmatched to any gene: 8. Germline CDR1 reads SGHTA; CDR2 reads FQGNSA. This CDR3 spans 15 amino acids. The DNA for the CDR3 is TGTGCCAGCAGCTTAAACGGCGGGGGGGCGGGCGAGCAGTACTTC. Translation gives CASSLNGGGAGEQYF.

The DNA for the CDR3 is TGCGCCAGCAGCTTGGACAGATCGAACTATGGCTACACCTTC. Its translation is CASSLDRSNYGYTF. The chain combines TRBV5-1 with TRBJ1-2; D gene unclear. Germline-derived CDR1 and CDR2 are SGHRS and YFSETQ. The CDR3 runs to 14 residues. Trimming shortened V by 0 bases and J by 2 bases, and 8 bases separated the two germline ends.

The chain joins TRBV28 to TRBJ2-3; D may be TRBD2 (6 bases). Trimming removed 6 bases from V and 2 bases from J, with 15 bases in between. CDR1 MDHEN and CDR2 SYDVKM come from the germline V gene. The CDR3 is made up of 15 amino acids. The CDR3 region is CASRQLASYTDTQYF. DNA for the CDR3: TGTGCCAGCAGGCAGCTAGCGTCATACACAGATACGCAGTATTTT.

The chain joins TRBV9 to TRBJ2-2; 9 bases are shared with TRBD1. Germline CDR1 SGDLS, CDR2 YYNGEE. The trim removed 6 bases at V and 1 base at J, leaving 1 base unmatched. CDR3 length: 14 residues. The CDR3 spells CASTGQGNTGELFF. In DNA form, the CDR3 reads TGTGCCAGCACGGGACAGGGGAACACCGGGGAGCTGTTTTTT. The entire variable domain, with the rest obtained from reference TRBV9 and TRBJ2-2, is as follows: DSGVTQTPKHLITATGQRVTLRCSPRSGDLSVYWYQQSLDQGLQFLIQYYNGEERAKGNILERFSAQQFPDLHSELNLSSLELGDSALYFCASTGQGNTGELFFGEGSRLTVL.

The V gene is TRBV30, the J gene TRBJ1-1; possible D gene TRBD1, 5 bases. V lost 2 bases and J 6 bases, leaving 16 bases between the germline ends. From germline, CDR1 is GTSNPN and CDR2 SVGIG (reference sequence). The CDR3 contains 14 residues. This CDR3 reads CAWSRGGNSAEAFF. CDR3 bases: TGTGCCTGGAGTCGGGGGGGGAACTCCGCTGAAGCTTTCTTT.

This chain connects TRBV11-2 to TRBJ2-3; 8 bases match TRBD2. The CDR3 runs 15 residues. Trimming cost V 3 bases and J 2 bases; bases outside gene matches: 4. Germline V gives CDR1 SGHAT, CDR2 FQNNGV. The DNA for the CDR3 is TGTGCCAGCAGCTTGTCGGGAGGGGTCACAGATACGCAGTATTTT. Its translation: CASSLSGGVTDTQYF.

The V call is TRBV11-2, the J call TRBJ2-2; D ambiguous. The CDR3 runs 13 residues. The germline CDR1 and CDR2 sequences are SGHAT and FQNNGV. V was trimmed by 7 bases and J by 1 base, leaving 7 bases between them. The CDR3 protein is CASTPRNTGELFF. In nucleotides, the CDR3 is TGTGCCAGCACCCCGCGGAACACCGGGGAGCTGTTTTTT.

The chain couples TRBV5-6 to TRBJ2-3; the D gene is possibly TRBD1 (5 bases). Trimming removed 3 bases at V and 1 base at J, with 12 bases between. This CDR3 contains 15 residues. CDR1 and CDR2 (germline): SGHDT, YYEEEE. The CDR3 reads CASSSSTERTDTQYF. The CDR3 DNA follows: TGTGCCAGCAGCTCCTCGACAGAACGCACAGATACGCAGTATTTT. Looking up the rest from reference TRBV5-6 and TRBJ2-3 gives the full variable domain: DAGVTQSPTHLIKTRGQQVTLRCSPKSGHDTVSWYQQALGQGPQFIFQYYEEEERQRGNFPDRFSGHQFPNYSSELNVNALLLGDSALYLCASSSSTERTDTQYFGPGTRLTVL.

With respect to this clone: A read error may account for a junction end that differs from germline. The chain combines TRBV7-9 with TRBJ2-1, with D possibly matching TRBD2 (5 bases). This CDR3 contains 14 residues. Looked up from germline, CDR1 is SEHNR and CDR2 is FQNEAQ (reference sequence). The CDR3 sequence is CSSSLVLATNEQFF. CDR3 coding DNA: TGTTCCAGCAGCTTAGTGTTAGCGACCAATGAGCAGTTCTTC.

This clone was counted between two and nine times. The V gene is TRBV7-3, the J gene TRBJ2-7; no reliable D call. V lost 0 bases and J 6 bases, leaving 9 bases between the germline ends. The CDR3 has 13 amino acids. Germline V gene data show CDR1 as SGHTA and CDR2 as FQGTGA. As DNA, the CDR3 is TGTGCCAGCAGCTTAACCCATAGCACCGAGCAGTACTTC. Translated, it gives CASSLTHSTEQYF.